This T cell receptor (beta chain) is from a study of cytomegalovirus exposure and HLA in healthy donors. As to this clone: Its antigen remains unknown.

The junction had 9 bases not matched to a gene; V was cut back by 6 bases and J by 6 bases. CDR1 ENHRY and CDR2 SYGVKD come from the germline V gene. The CDR3 contains 16 residues. Study-level findings and limits: Within the 100 to 150 validation repertoires, first-cohort TCR clusters tended to co-occur, according to a later analysis. The study flagged around 160 TCR beta chains as cytomegalovirus-associated.

Libraries were prepared by immunoSEQ multiplex PCR; TCRdb keeps only in-frame clonotypes and omits some of them. The sample includes 80,000 to 95,000 clones, around 93% of them seen just once. The clonotype was recovered from a woman aged 25 to 39 in good health and CMV-seropositive. The genes are TRBV10-3 and TRBJ2-2, with 11 bases lining up with TRBD2. The sequencing sample was made of PBMCs. This CDR3 is CAISSIAGGPAGELFF. The CDR3 DNA sequence: TGTGCCATCAGCTCAATAGCGGGAGGGCCTGCCGGGGAGCTGTTTTTT.